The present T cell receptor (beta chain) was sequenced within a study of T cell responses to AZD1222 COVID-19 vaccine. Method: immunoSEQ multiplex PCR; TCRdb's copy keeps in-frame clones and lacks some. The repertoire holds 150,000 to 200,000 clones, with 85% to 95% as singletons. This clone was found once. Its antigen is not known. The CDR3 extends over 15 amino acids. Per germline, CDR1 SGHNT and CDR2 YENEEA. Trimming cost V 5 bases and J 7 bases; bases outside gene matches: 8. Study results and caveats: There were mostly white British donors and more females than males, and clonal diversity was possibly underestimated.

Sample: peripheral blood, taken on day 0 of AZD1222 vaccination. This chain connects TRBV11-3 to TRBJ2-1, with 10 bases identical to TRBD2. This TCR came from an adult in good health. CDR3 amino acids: CASSLQREGWNEQFF. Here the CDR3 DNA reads TGTGCCAGCAGCCTACAGCGGGAGGGATGGAATGAGCAGTTCTTC.